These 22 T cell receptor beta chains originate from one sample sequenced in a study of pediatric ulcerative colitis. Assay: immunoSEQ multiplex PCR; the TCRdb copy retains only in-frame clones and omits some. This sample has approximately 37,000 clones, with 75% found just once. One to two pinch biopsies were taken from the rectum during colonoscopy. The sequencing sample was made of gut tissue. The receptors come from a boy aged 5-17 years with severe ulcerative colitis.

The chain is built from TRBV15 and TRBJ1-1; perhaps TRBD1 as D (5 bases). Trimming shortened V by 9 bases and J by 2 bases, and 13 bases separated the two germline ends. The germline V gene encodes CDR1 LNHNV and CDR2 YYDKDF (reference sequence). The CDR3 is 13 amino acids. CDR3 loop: CATAAGVNTEAFF. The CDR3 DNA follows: TGTGCCACGGCGGCGGGGGTAAACACTGAAGCTTTCTTT.

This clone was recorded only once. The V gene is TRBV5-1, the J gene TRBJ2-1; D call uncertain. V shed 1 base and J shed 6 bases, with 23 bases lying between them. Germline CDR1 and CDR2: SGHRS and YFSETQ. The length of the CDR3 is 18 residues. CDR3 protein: CASSLFRDPTYFRNEQFF. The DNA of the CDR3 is TGCGCCAGCAGCTTGTTCCGTGACCCGACCTACTTTCGCAATGAGCAGTTCTTC.

The chain's CDR3 is CASSPAARYEQYF. CDR3 nucleotide sequence: TGTGCCAGCAGCCCCGCCGCGCGGTACGAGCAGTACTTC. This rearrangement joins TRBV5-6 to TRBJ2-7; D is unclear. Germline CDR1 SGHDT, CDR2 YYEEEE. The CDR3 runs to 13 residues. Trimming removed 4 bases from V and 4 bases from J, with 12 bases in between.

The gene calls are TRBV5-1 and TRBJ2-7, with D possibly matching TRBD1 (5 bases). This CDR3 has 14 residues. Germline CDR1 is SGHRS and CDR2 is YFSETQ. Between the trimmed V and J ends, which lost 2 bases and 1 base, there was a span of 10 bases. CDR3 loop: CASSLGVVSYEQYF. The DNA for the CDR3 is TGCGCCAGCAGCTTAGGGGTTGTGTCCTACGAGCAGTACTTC. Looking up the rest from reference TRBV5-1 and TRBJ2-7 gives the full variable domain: KAGVTQTPRYLIKTRGQQVTLSCSPISGHRSVSWYQQTPGQGLQFLFEYFSETQRNKGNFPGRFSGRQFSNSRSEMNVSTLELGDSALYLCASSLGVVSYEQYFGPGTRLTVT.

CDR3 sequence reads: CASSPNRDTEAFF. The DNA for the CDR3 is TGTGCCAGCAGTCCCAACCGGGACACTGAAGCTTTCTTT. This chain connects TRBV2 to TRBJ1-1; D is unresolved. This CDR3 spans 13 amino acids. Per the germline V gene, CDR1 is SNHLY and CDR2 is FYNNEI. Trimming left V 5 bases short and J 3 bases short, with 10 bases between.

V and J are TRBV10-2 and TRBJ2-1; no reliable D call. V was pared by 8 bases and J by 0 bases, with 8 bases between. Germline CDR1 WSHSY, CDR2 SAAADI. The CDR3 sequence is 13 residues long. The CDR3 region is CASYSLSYNEQFF. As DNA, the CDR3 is TGCGCCAGCTATTCGCTCTCCTACAATGAGCAGTTCTTC.

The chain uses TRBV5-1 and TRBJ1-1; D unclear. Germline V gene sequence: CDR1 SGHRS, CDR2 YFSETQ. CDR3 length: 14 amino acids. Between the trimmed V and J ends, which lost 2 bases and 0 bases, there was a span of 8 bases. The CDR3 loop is CASSFGDMNTEAFF. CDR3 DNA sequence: TGCGCCAGCAGCTTTGGAGACATGAACACTGAAGCTTTCTTT.

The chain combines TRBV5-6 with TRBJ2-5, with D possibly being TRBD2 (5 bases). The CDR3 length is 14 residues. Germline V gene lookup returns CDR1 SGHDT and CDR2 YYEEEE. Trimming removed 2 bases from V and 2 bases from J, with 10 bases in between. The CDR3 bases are TGTGCCAGCAGCTTCGGAGGCGGGCAAGAGACCCAGTACTTC. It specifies CASSFGGGQETQYF.

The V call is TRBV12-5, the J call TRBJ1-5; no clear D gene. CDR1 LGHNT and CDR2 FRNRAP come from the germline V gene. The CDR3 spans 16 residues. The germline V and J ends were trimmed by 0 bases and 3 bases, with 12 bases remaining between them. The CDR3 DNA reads TGTGCTAGTGGTTTGGTAATAGGGATCCCCAATCAGCCCCAGCATTTT. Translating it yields CASGLVIGIPNQPQHF.

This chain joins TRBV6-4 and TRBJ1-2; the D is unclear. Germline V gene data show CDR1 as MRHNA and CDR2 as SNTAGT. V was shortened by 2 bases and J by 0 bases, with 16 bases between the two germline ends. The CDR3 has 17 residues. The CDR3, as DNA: TGTGCCAGCAGTGACCGGGAAGGGAATTCAGCTAACTATGGCTACACCTTC. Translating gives CASSDREGNSANYGYTF.

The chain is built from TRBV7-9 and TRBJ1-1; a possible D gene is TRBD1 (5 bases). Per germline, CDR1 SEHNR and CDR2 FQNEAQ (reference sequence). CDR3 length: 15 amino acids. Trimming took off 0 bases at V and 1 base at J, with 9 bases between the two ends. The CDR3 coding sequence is TGTGCCAGCAGCTTAGCGCTAGGGGAGAACACTGAAGCTTTCTTT. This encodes CASSLALGENTEAFF. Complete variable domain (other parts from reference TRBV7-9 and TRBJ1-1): DTGVSQNPRHKITKRGQNVTFRCDPISEHNRLYWYRQTLGQGPEFLTYFQNEAQLEKSRLLSDRFSAERPKGSFSTLEIQRTEQGDSAMYLCASSLALGENTEAFFGQGTRLTVV.

In nucleotides, the CDR3 is TGCGCCAGCAGCTCGTCGGGGCCTGGGGAAAAACTGTTTTTT. Protein: CASSSSGPGEKLFF. The chain recombines TRBV5-1 with TRBJ1-4; weak D call: TRBD1 (5 bases). Germline CDR1 and CDR2: SGHRS and YFSETQ. The CDR3 spans 14 residues. V dropped 3 bases and J dropped 8 bases, with 14 bases sitting between them.

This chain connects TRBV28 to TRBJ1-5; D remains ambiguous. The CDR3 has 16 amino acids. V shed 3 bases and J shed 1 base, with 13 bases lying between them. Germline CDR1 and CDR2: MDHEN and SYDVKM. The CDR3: CASSFLWRQSNQPQHF. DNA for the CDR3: TGTGCCAGCAGTTTTTTGTGGCGCCAGAGCAATCAGCCCCAGCATTTT.

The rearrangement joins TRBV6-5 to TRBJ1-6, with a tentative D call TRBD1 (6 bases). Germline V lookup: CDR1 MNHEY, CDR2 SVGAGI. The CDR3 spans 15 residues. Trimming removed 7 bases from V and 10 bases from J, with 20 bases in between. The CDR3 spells CASTEWGPGESPLHF. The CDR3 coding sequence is TGTGCCAGCACCGAGTGGGGGCCAGGGGAATCACCCCTCCACTTT.

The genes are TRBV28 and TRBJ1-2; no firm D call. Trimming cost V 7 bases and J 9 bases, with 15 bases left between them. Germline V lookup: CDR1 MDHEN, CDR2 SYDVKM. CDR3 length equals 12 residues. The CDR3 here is CASTRGGRRYTF. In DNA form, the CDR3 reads TGTGCCAGCACGAGAGGTGGACGGCGCTACACCTTC.

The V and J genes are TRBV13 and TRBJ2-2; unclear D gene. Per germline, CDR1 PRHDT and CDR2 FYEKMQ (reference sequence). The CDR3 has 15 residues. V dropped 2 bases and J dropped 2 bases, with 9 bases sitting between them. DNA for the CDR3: TGTGCCAGCAGCTTAAGGCCAGTCAACACCGGGGAGCTGTTTTTT. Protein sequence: CASSLRPVNTGELFF.

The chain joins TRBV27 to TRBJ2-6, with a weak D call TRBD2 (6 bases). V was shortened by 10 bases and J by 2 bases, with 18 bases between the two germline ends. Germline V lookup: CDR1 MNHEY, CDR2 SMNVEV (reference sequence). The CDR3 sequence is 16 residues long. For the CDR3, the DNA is TGTGCCACAACCGTTCGGTGGGGGGCTGGGGCCAACGTCCTGACTTTC. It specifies CATTVRWGAGANVLTF.

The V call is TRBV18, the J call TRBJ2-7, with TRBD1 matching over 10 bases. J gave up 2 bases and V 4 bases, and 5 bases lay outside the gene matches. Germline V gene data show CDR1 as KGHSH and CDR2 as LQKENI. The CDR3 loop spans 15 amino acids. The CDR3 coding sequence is TGTGCCAGCTCACTTGGAGACAGGGGGCCCTACGAGCAGTACTTC. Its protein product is CASSLGDRGPYEQYF.

The CDR3 DNA follows: TGTGCCAGTAGTATTTTTCCCAGGGGTGGAAACACCATATATTTT. Translated, it gives CASSIFPRGGNTIYF. The chain carries TRBV19 and TRBJ1-3, with D possibly TRBD1 on 6 matching bases. The ends were cut back, 3 bases at V and 3 bases at J, with 12 bases in the middle. CDR1 and CDR2 from the germline V gene are LNHDA and SQIVND (reference sequence). The CDR3 runs 15 residues.

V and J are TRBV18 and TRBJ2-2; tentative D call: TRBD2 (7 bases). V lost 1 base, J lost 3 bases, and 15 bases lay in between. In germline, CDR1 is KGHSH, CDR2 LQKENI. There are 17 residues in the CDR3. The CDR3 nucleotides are TGTGCCAGCTCACCACGGCGAGGGGGGGCCGACACCGGGGAGCTGTTTTTT. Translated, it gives CASSPRRGGADTGELFF.

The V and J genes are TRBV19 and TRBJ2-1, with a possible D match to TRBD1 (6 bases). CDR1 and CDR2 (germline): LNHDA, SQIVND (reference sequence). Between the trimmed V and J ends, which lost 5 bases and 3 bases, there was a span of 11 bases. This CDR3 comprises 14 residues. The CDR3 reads CASSWGQHYNEQFF. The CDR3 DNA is TGTGCCAGTAGTTGGGGGCAACACTACAATGAGCAGTTCTTC.

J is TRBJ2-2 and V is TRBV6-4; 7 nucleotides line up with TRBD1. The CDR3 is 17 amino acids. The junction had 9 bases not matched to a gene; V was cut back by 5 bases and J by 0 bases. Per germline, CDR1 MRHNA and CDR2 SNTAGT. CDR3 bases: TGTGCCAGCAGTTCAACCTGGGACAGCACGAACACCGGGGAGCTGTTTTTT. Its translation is CASSSTWDSTNTGELFF.